A single T cell receptor beta chain is shown here with its context. The antigen is not known. These data come from a study of T cells in Graves' hyperthyroidism and ophthalmopathy. Across the whole study: Before any treatment, at initial diagnosis, peripheral blood was collected.

Deletions cut 3 bases from V and 2 bases from J, with 11 bases between. CDR1 MDHEN and CDR2 SYDVKM come from the germline V gene. The CDR3 length is 14 residues. Study-wide results and caveats: Within blood appeared most thyroid clonotypes that had expanded above 0.001. Ophthalmopathy was identified by the model a median around 6 months ahead of onset.

Diagnoses rested on clinical symptoms, serum thyroxine and TRAb, thyroid ultrasound and orbital computed tomography. Template material for amplifying TCR beta CDR3 regions consisted of RNA transcripts. TCR CDR3 underwent first-round RT-PCR with the HTBI primer set. TCRdb analysed the multiplex PCR reads with MiXCR anew, one entry per CDR3 protein. This sample has hundreds of thousands of distinct CDR3 sequences, with around 15% found just once. This sequence joins TRBV28 and TRBJ2-7, with D possibly matching TRBD1 (6 bases). Sequencing was carried out using blood. This receptor was obtained from a woman between 18 and 29 years old with Graves' ophthalmopathy. DNA of the CDR3: TGTGCCAGCAGTTTTGGAGGACAGACCTACGAGCAGTACTTC. Translated: CASSFGGQTYEQYF.